What follows are 21 T cell receptor beta chains derived from one specimen sequenced in a study of blood T cell repertoires in COVID-19. The protocol was immunoSEQ multiplex PCR, while the TCRdb copy is restricted to in-frame clones and leaves out a portion. The sample consists of 200,000 or so clones, 89% of them appearing once. The sample comprised PBMCs or T cells enriched from blood (not recorded which). The receptors shown here come from a woman aged 40 to 50 with acute COVID-19.

The genes are TRBV10-2 and TRBJ2-1; a weak D match, TRBD1 (6 bases). V gave up 5 bases and J gave up 3 bases, with 14 bases separating them. CDR1 WSHSY and CDR2 SAAADI come from the germline V gene. This CDR3 spans 15 amino acids. As DNA, the CDR3 is TGCGCCAGCAGTTCAACAGGGAACCTCTACAATGAGCAGTTCTTC. Translated: CASSSTGNLYNEQFF.

V is TRBV2 and J is TRBJ1-4; no definite D call. Germline CDR1 is SNHLY and CDR2 is FYNNEI. The CDR3 runs 15 residues. V dropped 3 bases and J dropped 7 bases, with 15 bases sitting between them. CDR3 in DNA: TGTGCCAGCAGTGACGAGGGAGAGGAGAGTGAAAAACTGTTTTTT. Encoded protein: CASSDEGEESEKLFF.

J is TRBJ2-2 and V is TRBV12-5, with 9 nucleotides matching TRBD1. CDR3 size: 15 residues. The germline gives CDR1 LGHNT, CDR2 FRNRAP. V lost 5 bases to trimming and J lost 2 bases; unmatched junction nucleotides: 3. The CDR3: CASGTGQGNTGELFF. CDR3 nucleotide sequence: TGTGCTAGTGGTACGGGACAGGGAAACACCGGGGAGCTGTTTTTT.

V usage is TRBV28 and J usage is TRBJ2-2; D is undetermined. Germline CDR1 reads MDHEN; CDR2 reads SYDVKM. Trimming left V 8 bases short and J 7 bases short, with 20 bases between. The CDR3 totals 15 residues. The CDR3 DNA reads as TGTGCCAGCGGAAAGTGGGCACTGACCGGCGGGGAGCTGTTTTTT. This gives the protein CASGKWALTGGELFF.

J is TRBJ1-5 and V is TRBV30; perhaps TRBD1 as D (5 bases). V was cut by 2 bases and J by 5 bases, with 10 bases left in between. The length of the CDR3 is 13 residues. Germline CDR1 GTSNPN, CDR2 SVGIG (reference sequence). In DNA form, the CDR3 reads TGTGCCTGGAGTAATGGGGCAGATCAGCCCCAGCATTTT. Translation: CAWSNGADQPQHF. Combining the CDR3 with reference TRBV30 and TRBJ1-5 gives the whole variable domain SQTIHQWPATLVQPVGSPLSLECTVEGTSNPNLYWYRQAAGRGLQLLFYSVGIGQISSEVPQNLSASRPQDRQFILSSKKLLLSDSGFYLCAWSNGADQPQHFGDGTRLSIL.

This clone was observed once. The J gene is TRBJ2-1, the V gene TRBV20-1; 9 nucleotides align to TRBD2. This CDR3 has 16 residues. V shed 3 bases, J shed 3 bases, and the junction held 9 bases outside the gene matches. CDR1 and CDR2 (germline): DFQATT, SNEGSKA (reference sequence). The CDR3 sequence: CSASPGSAGGYNEQFF. CDR3 DNA sequence: TGCAGTGCTAGTCCTGGTTCAGCGGGAGGCTACAATGAGCAGTTCTTC.

The V gene is TRBV19, the J gene TRBJ2-3; TRBD1 aligns across 9 bases. The CDR3 has 18 amino acids. Germline V lookup: CDR1 LNHDA, CDR2 SQIVND (reference sequence). V lost 6 bases, J lost 2 bases, and 15 bases stayed unmatched. In DNA form, the CDR3 reads TGTGCCAGTAGCAAAGGGACAGGGCAAAACCGATACACAGATACGCAGTATTTT. Translation: CASSKGTGQNRYTDTQYF.

This clone is a singleton in its sample. The genes are TRBV5-4 and TRBJ1-2; 7 nucleotides align to TRBD1. This CDR3 is built from 13 residues. Germline V CDR1 and CDR2: SGHNT, YYREEE (reference sequence). The junction had 4 bases not matched to a gene; V was cut back by 4 bases and J by 4 bases. CDR3 loop: CASSAGTAYGYTF. In nucleotides, the CDR3 is TGTGCCAGCAGCGCCGGGACAGCCTATGGCTACACCTTC.

The J gene is TRBJ1-2, the V gene TRBV19; maybe TRBD1 (5 bases). Trimming took 6 bases from V and 1 from J, leaving 18 bases between them. Germline V CDR1 and CDR2: LNHDA, SQIVND (reference sequence). CDR3 length equals 16 residues. The CDR3 DNA reads as TGTGCCAGTAGCCTGTCCGCGGACACCTATAACTATGGCTACACCTTC. Translated: CASSLSADTYNYGYTF.

The genes are TRBV5-6 and TRBJ2-1; TRBD2 might be the D (6 bases). The germline V gene has CDR1 SGHDT and CDR2 YYEEEE. The CDR3 loop spans 14 amino acids. The V end was cut by 2 bases, the J end by 9 bases, with 15 bases between. CDR3 protein: CASSLSLGDSEQFF. In DNA, the CDR3 is TGTGCCAGCAGCTTAAGTCTTGGGGACTCTGAGCAGTTCTTC.

The V call is TRBV10-3, the J call TRBJ2-3; no clear D gene. Germline values: CDR1 ENHRY, CDR2 SYGVKD. V was trimmed by 2 bases and J by 2 bases, leaving 11 bases between them. CDR3 size: 15 residues. CDR3 nucleotides: TGTGCCATCAGTGAGACAGAAACTTCCACAGATACGCAGTATTTT. It yields the protein CAISETETSTDTQYF.

The V and J genes are TRBV7-8 and TRBJ2-5; tentatively, D is TRBD2 (6 bases). Trimming took off 4 bases at V and 4 bases at J, with 16 bases between the two ends. The CDR3 has 15 residues. The germline V gene encodes CDR1 SGHVS and CDR2 FQNEAQ. CDR3 bases: TGTGCCAGCAGCTCCCCCCCGGGAGATCGAGAGACCCAGTACTTC. Residues: CASSSPPGDRETQYF.

In its sample, this clone was seen many times. The rearrangement uses TRBV2 and TRBJ1-1; 9 bases are shared with TRBD1. The CDR3 contains 15 residues. Looked up from germline, CDR1 is SNHLY and CDR2 is FYNNEI. J was trimmed by 1 base and V by 5 bases; bases with no gene match: 5. As DNA, the CDR3 is TGTGCCAGCAGTCAAAGGGGACAGGGGAACACTGAAGCTTTCTTT. Translating it yields CASSQRGQGNTEAFF.

This chain links TRBV28 with TRBJ1-2; TRBD1 matches at 8 bases. The germline V gene encodes CDR1 MDHEN and CDR2 SYDVKM. The CDR3 covers 12 residues. The trim removed 7 bases at V and 6 bases at J, leaving 4 bases unmatched. CDR3 amino acids: CASNDRGHGYTF. The CDR3 DNA follows: TGTGCCAGCAACGACAGGGGCCATGGCTACACCTTC.

The J gene is TRBJ1-3, the V gene TRBV20-1; D is unclear. Deletions cut 3 bases from V and 3 bases from J, with 9 bases between. The CDR3 totals 13 residues. In germline, CDR1 is DFQATT, CDR2 SNEGSKA (reference sequence). CDR3 nucleotide sequence: TGCAGTGCTAGTCCCGGGTATGGAAACACCATATATTTT. Residues: CSASPGYGNTIYF.

In its sample, this clone was seen a few times. Written as DNA, the CDR3 is TGTGCCAGCAGCTTAGTTTCCGGGACAGGGGGTTTCGCGAACACCGGGGAGCTGTTTTTT. It is translated as CASSLVSGTGGFANTGELFF. The rearrangement joins TRBV7-8 to TRBJ2-2; 11 nucleotides align to TRBD1. Germline V gene data show CDR1 as SGHVS and CDR2 as FQNEAQ. The CDR3 length is 20 residues. J was trimmed by 0 bases and V by 1 base; bases with no gene match: 10. The full variable domain, completed using reference TRBV7-8 and TRBJ2-2, is GAGVSQSPRYKVAKRGQDVALRCDPISGHVSLFWYQQALGQGPEFLTYFQNEAQLDKSGLPSDRFFAERPEGSVSTLKIQRTQQEDSAVYLCASSLVSGTGGFANTGELFFGEGSRLTVL.

This clone was seen only once. The V gene is TRBV9, the J gene TRBJ2-3; maybe TRBD2 (8 bases). The germline V and J ends were trimmed by 0 bases and 0 bases, with 14 bases remaining between them. CDR1 and CDR2 from the germline V gene are SGDLS and YYNGEE. CDR3 length: 17 residues. CDR3 in DNA: TGTGCCAGCAGCGTAGAGGGGGCTAGCGGGAGCACAGATACGCAGTATTTT. Residues: CASSVEGASGSTDTQYF.

The chain joins TRBV11-2 to TRBJ2-5, with 9 bases lining up with TRBD1. The ends lost 1 base at V and 1 base at J; junction bases unmatched: 4. Per the germline V gene, CDR1 is SGHAT and CDR2 is FQNNGV. The CDR3 runs to 16 residues. CDR3 region: CASSLGGTGPQETQYF. CDR3 DNA: TGTGCCAGCAGCTTAGGGGGGACAGGGCCCCAAGAGACCCAGTACTTC.

In the case of this clone: The sample contains more than one DNA sequence encoding this CDR3. The chain is built from TRBV5-1 and TRBJ2-1; 7 nucleotides line up with TRBD2. V trimming: 2 bases; J trimming: 0 bases; junction bases outside the gene matches: 2. Germline V lookup: CDR1 SGHRS, CDR2 YFSETQ. This CDR3 region has 15 residues. CDR3 coding DNA: TGCGCCAGCAGCTTAGCGGGGAGCTCCTACAATGAGCAGTTCTTC. Its protein is CASSLAGSSYNEQFF.

The rearrangement joins TRBV27 to TRBJ2-1; 10 positions match TRBD1. The V segment lost 0 bases and the J segment 10 bases; nucleotides outside the gene matches: 6. The CDR3 covers 15 residues. CDR1 MNHEY and CDR2 SMNVEV come from the germline V gene (reference sequence). The CDR3 DNA sequence: TGTGCCAGCAGTTTATCTACCGGACAGGGGGACGAGCAGTTCTTC. It encodes CASSLSTGQGDEQFF.

The rearrangement links TRBV2 to TRBJ2-1; maybe TRBD1 (6 bases). With 6 bases removed from V and 0 bases from J, the gap between germline ends came to 12 bases. Germline V gene data show CDR1 as SNHLY and CDR2 as FYNNEI. The CDR3 sequence is 15 residues long. CDR3 residues: CASSPQGYSYNEQFF. CDR3 DNA sequence: TGTGCCAGCAGCCCCCAGGGGTACTCCTACAATGAGCAGTTCTTC.